This T cell receptor beta chain was obtained from a study of blood T cell repertoires in COVID-19. The wider study: Acute-phase and convalescent COVID-19 samples originated in the United States, Italy and Spain. PBMCs, B-cell-depleted T cells, or T cells were the source of the cDNA or gDNA that made up the material.

Trimming removed 2 bases at V and 3 bases at J, with 7 bases between. This CDR3 region has 13 residues. CDR1 and CDR2 from the germline V gene are MRHNA and SNTAGT. Under the authors' procedure: Nucleated cell number was recorded as an estimate derived from reference gene primer amplification. The method was immunoSEQ multiplex PCR; TCRdb's version includes in-frame clones alone and lacks a portion of them. That table supplies the V and J calls and clone size; D and trimming were determined from the DNA. Altogether tens of thousands of clones are present, around four fifths being singletons, with the ten largest covering roughly 5.7%.

This TCR was recovered from a man aged 70-80 years with acute or convalescent COVID-19. Material: peripheral blood. This rearrangement joins TRBV6-4 to TRBJ1-2; D is possibly TRBD1 (5 bases). The CDR3 DNA sequence: TGTGCCAGCAGTGACAGGGGCGACTATGGCTACACCTTC. It yields the protein CASSDRGDYGYTF.